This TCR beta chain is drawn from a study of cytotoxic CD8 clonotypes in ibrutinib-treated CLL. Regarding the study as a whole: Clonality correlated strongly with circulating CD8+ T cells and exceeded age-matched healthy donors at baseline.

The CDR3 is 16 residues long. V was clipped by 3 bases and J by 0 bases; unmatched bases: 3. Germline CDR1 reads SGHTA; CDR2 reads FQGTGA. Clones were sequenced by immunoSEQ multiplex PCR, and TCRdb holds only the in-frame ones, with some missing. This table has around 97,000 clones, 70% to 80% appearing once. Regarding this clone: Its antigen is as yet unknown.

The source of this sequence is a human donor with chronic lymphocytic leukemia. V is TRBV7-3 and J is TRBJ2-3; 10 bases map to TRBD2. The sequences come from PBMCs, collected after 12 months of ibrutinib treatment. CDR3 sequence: CASSFGTSVSTDTQYF. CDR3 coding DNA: TGTGCCAGCAGCTTTGGGACTAGCGTTAGCACAGATACGCAGTATTTT.